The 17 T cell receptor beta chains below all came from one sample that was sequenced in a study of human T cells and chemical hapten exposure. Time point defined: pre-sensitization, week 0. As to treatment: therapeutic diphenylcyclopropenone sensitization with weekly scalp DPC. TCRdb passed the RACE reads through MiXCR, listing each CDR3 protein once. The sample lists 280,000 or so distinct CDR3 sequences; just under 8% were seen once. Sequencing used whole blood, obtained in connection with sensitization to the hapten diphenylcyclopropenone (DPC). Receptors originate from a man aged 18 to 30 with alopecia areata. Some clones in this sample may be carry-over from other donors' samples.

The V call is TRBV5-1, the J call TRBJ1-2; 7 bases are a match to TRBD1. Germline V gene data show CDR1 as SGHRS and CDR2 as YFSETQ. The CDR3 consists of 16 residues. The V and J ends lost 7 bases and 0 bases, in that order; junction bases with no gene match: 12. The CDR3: CASLPGQQNPNYGYTF. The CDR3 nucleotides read TGCGCCAGCCTCCCGGGACAGCAAAATCCTAACTATGGCTACACCTTC.

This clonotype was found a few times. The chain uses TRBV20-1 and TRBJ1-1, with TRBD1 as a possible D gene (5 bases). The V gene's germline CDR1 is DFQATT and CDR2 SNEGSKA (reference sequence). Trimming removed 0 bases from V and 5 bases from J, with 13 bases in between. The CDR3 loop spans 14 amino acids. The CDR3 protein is CSARDFQGQTEAFF. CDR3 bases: TGCAGTGCTAGAGATTTCCAGGGCCAGACTGAAGCTTTCTTT.

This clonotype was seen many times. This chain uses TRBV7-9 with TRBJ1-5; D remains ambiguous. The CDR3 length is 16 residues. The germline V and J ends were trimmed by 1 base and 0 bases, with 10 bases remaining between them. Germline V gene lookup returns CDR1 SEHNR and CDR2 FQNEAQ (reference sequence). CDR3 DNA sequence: TGTGCCAGCAGCTTAGATAGTCCCTATAGCAATCAGCCCCAGCATTTT. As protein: CASSLDSPYSNQPQHF.

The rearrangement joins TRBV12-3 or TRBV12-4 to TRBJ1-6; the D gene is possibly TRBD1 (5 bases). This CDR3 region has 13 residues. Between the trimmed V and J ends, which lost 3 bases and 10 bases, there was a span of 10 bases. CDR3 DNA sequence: TGTGCCAGCAGTTTGGGGGGTGCGTCACCCCTCCACTTT. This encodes CASSLGGASPLHF.

The CDR3 DNA reads TGTGCCAGCAGCTTACGGCTAGCGGTCTCCTACAATGAGCAGTTCTTC. It encodes CASSLRLAVSYNEQFF. The chain couples TRBV7-8 to TRBJ2-1; 7 nucleotides line up with TRBD2. Trimming took 2 bases from V and 0 from J; bases not matched to a gene: 4. Per the germline V gene, CDR1 is SGHVS and CDR2 is FQNEAQ. The CDR3 has 16 residues.

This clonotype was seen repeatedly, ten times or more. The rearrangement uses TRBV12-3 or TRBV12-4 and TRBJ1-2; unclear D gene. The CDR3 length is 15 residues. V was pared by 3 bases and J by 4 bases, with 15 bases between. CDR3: CASSFGSASSYGYTF. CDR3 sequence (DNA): TGTGCCAGCAGTTTTGGGTCAGCTTCCTCCTATGGCTACACCTTC.

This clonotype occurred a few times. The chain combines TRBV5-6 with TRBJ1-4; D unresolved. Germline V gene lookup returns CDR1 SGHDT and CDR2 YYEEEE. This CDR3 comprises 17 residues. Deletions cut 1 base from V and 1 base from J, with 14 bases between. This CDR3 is CASSLFGQILTNEKLFF. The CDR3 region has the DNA TGTGCCAGCAGCTTGTTCGGGCAGATCTTAACTAATGAAAAACTGTTTTTT.

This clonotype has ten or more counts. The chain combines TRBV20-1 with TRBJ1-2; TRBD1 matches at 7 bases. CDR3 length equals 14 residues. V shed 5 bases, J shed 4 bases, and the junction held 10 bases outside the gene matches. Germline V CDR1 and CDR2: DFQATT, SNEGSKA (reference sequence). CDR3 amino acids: CSAPGTAIPYGYTF. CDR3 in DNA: TGCAGTGCTCCCGGGACAGCGATCCCCTATGGCTACACCTTC.

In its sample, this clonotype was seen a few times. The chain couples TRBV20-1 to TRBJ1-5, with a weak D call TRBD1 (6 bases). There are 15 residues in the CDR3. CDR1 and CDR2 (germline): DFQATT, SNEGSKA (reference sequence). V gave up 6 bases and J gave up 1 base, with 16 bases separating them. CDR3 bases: TGCAGTGCCCCGTTACAGGGACGGAGCAATCAGCCCCAGCATTTT. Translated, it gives CSAPLQGRSNQPQHF.

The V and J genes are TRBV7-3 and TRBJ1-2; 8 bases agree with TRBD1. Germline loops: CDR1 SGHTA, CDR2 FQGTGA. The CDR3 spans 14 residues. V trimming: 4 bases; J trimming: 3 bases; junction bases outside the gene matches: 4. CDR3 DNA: TGTGCCAGCAGCTCGACAGGGGTGGACTATGGCTACACCTTC. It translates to CASSSTGVDYGYTF.

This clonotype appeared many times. The CDR3, as DNA: TGTGCCAGCAGGAAGGACGGCGGTAGCGCAGATACGCAGTATTTT. This gives the protein CASRKDGGSADTQYF. The V gene is TRBV6-5, the J gene TRBJ2-3; a possible D gene is TRBD2 (5 bases). V shed 6 bases and J shed 4 bases, with 17 bases lying between them. Germline CDR1 and CDR2: MNHEY and SVGAGI. The CDR3 is 15 amino acids.

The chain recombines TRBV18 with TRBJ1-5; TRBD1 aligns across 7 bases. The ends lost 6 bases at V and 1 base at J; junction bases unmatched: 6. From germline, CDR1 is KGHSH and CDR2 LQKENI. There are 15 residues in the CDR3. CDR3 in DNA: TGTGCCAGCTCGCAGGGGGGCCCAAGCAATCAGCCCCAGCATTTT. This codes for CASSQGGPSNQPQHF.

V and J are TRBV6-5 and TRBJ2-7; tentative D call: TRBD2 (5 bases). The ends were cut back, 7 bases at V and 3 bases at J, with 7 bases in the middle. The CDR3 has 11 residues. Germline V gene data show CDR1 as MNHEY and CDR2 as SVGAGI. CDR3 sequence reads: CASKGVYEQYF. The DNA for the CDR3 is TGTGCCAGCAAGGGAGTCTACGAGCAGTACTTC.

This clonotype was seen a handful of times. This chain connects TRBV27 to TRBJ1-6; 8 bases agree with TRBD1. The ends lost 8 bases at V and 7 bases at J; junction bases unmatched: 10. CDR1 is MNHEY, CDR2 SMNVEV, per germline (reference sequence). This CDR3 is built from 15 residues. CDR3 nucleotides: TGTGCCAGCCGGAGGAACAGGGGGGAGAATTCACCCCTCCACTTT. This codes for CASRRNRGENSPLHF.

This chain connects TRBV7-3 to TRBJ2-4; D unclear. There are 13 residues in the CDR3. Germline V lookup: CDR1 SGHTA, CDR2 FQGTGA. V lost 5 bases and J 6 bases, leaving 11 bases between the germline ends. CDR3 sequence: CASSTDDGNIQYF. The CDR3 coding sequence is TGTGCCAGCAGCACAGACGACGGAAACATTCAGTACTTC.

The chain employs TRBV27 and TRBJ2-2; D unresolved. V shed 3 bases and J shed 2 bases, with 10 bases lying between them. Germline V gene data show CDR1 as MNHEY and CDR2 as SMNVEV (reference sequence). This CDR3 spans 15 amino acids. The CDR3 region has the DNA TGTGCCAGCAGTTTCTACAGAATTAACACCGGGGAGCTGTTTTTT. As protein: CASSFYRINTGELFF.

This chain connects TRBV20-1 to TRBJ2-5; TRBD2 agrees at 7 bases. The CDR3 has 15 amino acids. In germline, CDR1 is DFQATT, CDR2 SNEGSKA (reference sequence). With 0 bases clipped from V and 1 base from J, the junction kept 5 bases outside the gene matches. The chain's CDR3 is CSARDWGGPQETQYF. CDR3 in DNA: TGCAGTGCTAGAGATTGGGGGGGTCCCCAAGAGACCCAGTACTTC.